This T cell receptor (beta chain) was retrieved from a study of pediatric ulcerative colitis. This clone was observed a few times. One to two pinch biopsies were taken from the rectum during colonoscopy. The repertoire was sequenced with immunoSEQ multiplex PCR; TCRdb's copy has only in-frame clones and lacks some. The sample consists of roughly 9,900 clones, about four fifths of them appearing once. The germline V gene has CDR1 SGHTA and CDR2 FQGTGA. V gave up 2 bases and J gave up 7 bases, with 11 bases separating them. The CDR3 totals 14 residues. The sequence derives from a girl aged 10 to 17 who was a control in a study of pediatric ulcerative colitis. The chain joins TRBV7-3 to TRBJ2-2, with D possibly called TRBD1 or TRBD2 (5 bases each). The sample taken for sequencing was gut tissue. In nucleotides, the CDR3 is TGTGCCAGCAGCTTATCCAGGGACGGCGGGGAGCTGTTTTTT. Residues: CASSLSRDGGELFF.